The sequence of this TCR beta chain was determined in a study of beta chain features in type 1 diabetes. The investigators reverse transcribed all of the isolated RNA, so they sequenced expressed TCRB transcripts. The assay was immunoSEQ multiplex PCR, and TCRdb's table has in-frame clones only and misses some. This table holds almost 350,000 clones, 20% found once. This clone was counted only a few times. The source of this sequence is a woman aged 18-29 years in good health. Sample: naive CD4+ T cells from blood.

The CDR3 DNA reads TGTGCCAGCTCTACAGGGACGGAACAGCCCCAGCATTTT. Protein sequence: CASSTGTEQPQHF. This chain joins TRBV18 and TRBJ1-5, with D tentatively TRBD1 (6 bases). Per the germline V gene, CDR1 is KGHSH and CDR2 is LQKENI. V lost 6 bases, J lost 7 bases, and 13 bases lay in between. The CDR3 spans 13 residues.